The 29 T cell receptor beta chains below all came from one sample that was sequenced in a study of vaccination effects on CD4 cells after COVID-19. Antigen-specific CD4+ T cells were expanded (with viral peptide pools) by the ViraFEST assay ahead of sequencing. Following 10 days of culture, CD4+ T cells were isolated. PCR-confirmed SARS-CoV-2 infection occurred in the person between March and December 2020. Profiled with immunoSEQ multiplex PCR; TCRdb holds only in-frame clones, not every one. The top ten hold under 6% of the sample, which has about 70,000 clones, around 70% seen once. No antigen has been identified for these receptors. This specimen consisted of CD4+ T cells from PBMCs cultured with HIV peptides, obtained before COVID-19 vaccination. As for subset: HIV-1 Nef peptide pool negative control/reference culture. These receptor sequences come from a human donor who had a prior SARS-CoV-2 infection.

V and J are TRBV2 and TRBJ2-1; D not resolved. Germline loops: CDR1 SNHLY, CDR2 FYNNEI. The V gene lost 9 bases and the J gene lost 5 bases, with 14 bases spanning the gap. The CDR3 consists of 13 residues. The CDR3 region is CASRRDQDNEQFF. DNA of the CDR3: TGTGCCAGTAGAAGAGACCAAGACAATGAGCAGTTCTTC. Full variable domain (remainder filled in from reference TRBV2 and TRBJ2-1): EPEVTQTPSHQVTQMGQEVILRCVPISNHLYFYWYRQILGQKVEFLVSFYNNEISEKSEIFDDQFSVERPDGSNFTLKIRSTKLEDSAMYFCASRRDQDNEQFFGPGTRLTVL.

V usage is TRBV14 and J usage is TRBJ2-1, with TRBD2 matching 9 bases. This CDR3 is 13 amino acids long. The V gene's germline CDR1 is SGHDN and CDR2 FVKESK. V trimming: 1 base; J trimming: 12 bases; junction bases outside the gene matches: 4. The CDR3 region is CASSQGGLARQFF. The CDR3, as DNA: TGTGCCAGCAGCCAAGGGGGACTAGCCAGGCAGTTCTTC.

The rearrangement joins TRBV9 to TRBJ1-2, with D unresolved. CDR1 and CDR2 (germline): SGDLS, YYNGEE. Trimming left V 0 bases short and J 4 bases short, with 22 bases between. The CDR3 spans 18 residues. The CDR3 here is CASSVDGRRVREGYGYTF. For the CDR3, the DNA is TGTGCCAGCAGCGTAGATGGGAGGAGGGTTAGGGAAGGCTATGGCTACACCTTC.

CDR3 loop: CASSLQGKTSANQETQYF. Written as DNA, the CDR3 is TGTGCCAGCAGCTTACAGGGAAAAACTAGCGCCAACCAAGAGACCCAGTACTTC. This chain uses TRBV7-9 with TRBJ2-5; TRBD2 aligns across 7 bases. Trimming removed 2 bases from V and 0 bases from J; junction bases left unmatched: 12. The CDR3 consists of 18 residues. Per germline, CDR1 SEHNR and CDR2 FQNEAQ (reference sequence).

The chain joins TRBV6-5 to TRBJ2-7; TRBD2 agrees at 11 bases. V lost 8 bases and J lost 4; bases outside the gene matches: 10. The CDR3 sequence is 15 residues long. Looked up from germline, CDR1 is MNHEY and CDR2 is SVGAGI. CDR3 DNA sequence: TGTGCCAGCGAGGTAGCGGGAGGGCCGGGATACGAGCAGTACTTC. Translated, it gives CASEVAGGPGYEQYF.

The J gene is TRBJ2-1, the V gene TRBV5-1; no definite D call. This CDR3 spans 16 amino acids. The V and J ends lost 1 base and 5 bases respectively, with 16 bases between them. Germline V CDR1 and CDR2: SGHRS, YFSETQ. CDR3 loop: CASSLFSGSDHNEQFF. The CDR3 DNA sequence: TGCGCCAGCAGCTTGTTCTCCGGATCGGACCACAATGAGCAGTTCTTC.

This chain connects TRBV7-9 to TRBJ1-4, with D possibly matching TRBD1 (5 bases). Germline assignment: CDR1 SEHNR and CDR2 FQNEAQ (reference sequence). The CDR3 length is 18 residues. V lost 3 bases to trimming and J lost 7 bases, with 24 bases between them. The CDR3 nucleotides read TGTGCCAGCAGCTTTGATAATCGACAGCCCTGGGGAGTTGAAAAACTGTTTTTT. It specifies CASSFDNRQPWGVEKLFF.

The CDR3 loop reads CASSLAGTRYVGELFF. DNA for the CDR3: TGTGCCAGCAGCTTGGCCGGGACTAGATATGTCGGGGAGCTGTTTTTT. The rearrangement joins TRBV5-8 to TRBJ2-2; 8 bases fit TRBD2. From germline, CDR1 is SGHTS and CDR2 YDEGEE. The CDR3 consists of 16 residues. The V gene end was trimmed by 0 bases and the J gene end by 7 bases; junction bases not matched to a gene: 8. Full variable domain (remainder filled in from reference TRBV5-8 and TRBJ2-2): EAGVTQSPTHLIKTRGQQATLRCSPISGHTSVYWYQQALGLGLQFLLWYDEGEERNRGNFPPRFSGRQFPNYSSELNVNALELEDSALYLCASSLAGTRYVGELFFGEGSRLTVL.

For the CDR3, the DNA is TGTGCCAGCAGCAAGGGACAGGGCATCAATGGCTACACCTTC. Translated, it gives CASSKGQGINGYTF. J is TRBJ1-2 and V is TRBV7-8, with 9 bases identical to TRBD1. The CDR3 runs 14 residues. V lost 5 bases, J lost 6 bases, and 7 bases stayed unmatched. Germline CDR1 reads SGHVS; CDR2 reads FQNEAQ.

This chain links TRBV9 with TRBJ1-1, with D hard to call. The CDR3 covers 13 residues. CDR1 SGDLS and CDR2 YYNGEE come from the germline V gene. V was clipped by 4 bases and J by 5 bases, with 12 bases between them. CDR3 bases: TGTGCCAGCAGCAAACGCCGGGAAACTGAAGCTTTCTTT. It codes for CASSKRRETEAFF.

This clone rates as medium-sized. The chain has TRBV27 and TRBJ1-1; D may be TRBD1 (6 bases). The CDR3 spans 13 residues. Germline assignment: CDR1 MNHEY and CDR2 SMNVEV (reference sequence). Trimming removed 5 bases from V and 4 bases from J, with 11 bases in between. Here the CDR3 reads CASSQQGRTEAFF. The CDR3 DNA reads TGTGCCAGCAGTCAACAGGGCCGCACTGAAGCTTTCTTT.

CDR3 DNA sequence: TGTGCCAGCAGCTTACAACGCTACGGCTATGGCTACACCTTC. Amino acid sequence: CASSLQRYGYGYTF. The chain carries TRBV11-2 and TRBJ1-2, with D unclear. The CDR3 runs 14 residues. CDR1 and CDR2 (germline): SGHAT, FQNNGV. Trimming left V 2 bases short and J 4 bases short, with 11 bases between.

The rearrangement links TRBV14 to TRBJ1-5, with D possibly TRBD1 on 5 matching bases. V lost 5 bases and J 8 bases, leaving 13 bases between the germline ends. Looked up from germline, CDR1 is SGHDN and CDR2 is FVKESK. This CDR3 region has 13 residues. The CDR3 DNA reads TGTGCCAGCAGCGGGGGAAACCTCGAGCCCCAGCATTTT. This codes for CASSGGNLEPQHF. Full variable domain (missing parts from reference TRBV14 and TRBJ1-5): EAGVTQFPSHSVIEKGQTVTLRCDPISGHDNLYWYRRVMGKEIKFLLHFVKESKQDESGMPNNRFLAERTGGTYSTLKVQPAELEDSGVYFCASSGGNLEPQHFGDGTRLSIL.

The rearrangement joins TRBV13 to TRBJ2-3, with D hard to call. This CDR3 comprises 15 residues. V was pared by 2 bases and J by 0 bases, with 9 bases between. The germline CDR1 and CDR2 sequences are PRHDT and FYEKMQ (reference sequence). The CDR3 loop reads CASSLNGASTDTQYF. CDR3 coding DNA: TGTGCCAGCAGCTTAAATGGAGCTAGCACAGATACGCAGTATTTT. The full variable domain, with the rest looked up from reference TRBV13 and TRBJ2-3, is AAGVIQSPRHLIKEKRETATLKCYPIPRHDTVYWYQQGPGQDPQFLISFYEKMQSDKGSIPDRFSAQQFSDYHSELNMSSLELGDSALYFCASSLNGASTDTQYFGPGTRLTVL.

The V call is TRBV18, the J call TRBJ2-3; D is possibly TRBD2 (6 bases). Per germline, CDR1 KGHSH and CDR2 LQKENI. The CDR3 is made up of 16 amino acids. The V end was cut by 5 bases, the J end by 6 bases, with 21 bases between. CDR3 DNA sequence: TGTGCCAGCTCAGGATCTCACAGACGGGGAGGTGATACGCAGTATTTT. As protein: CASSGSHRRGGDTQYF.

In DNA form, the CDR3 reads TGTGCCAGCAGCTCTTACCGACAGGGTGGGGAAAAACTGTTTTTT. Residues: CASSSYRQGGEKLFF. The chain uses TRBV5-6 and TRBJ1-4; 7 positions match TRBD1. Germline V gene lookup returns CDR1 SGHDT and CDR2 YYEEEE. The CDR3 extends over 15 amino acids. Losses at the gene ends were 3 bases for V and 8 bases for J; bases not matched to a gene: 10.

This chain connects TRBV19 to TRBJ1-1, with D possibly matching TRBD1 (6 bases). This CDR3 comprises 16 residues. Germline V gene sequence: CDR1 LNHDA, CDR2 SQIVND (reference sequence). V dropped 5 bases and J dropped 2 bases, with 18 bases sitting between them. CDR3: CASSSYRENRNTEAFF. The CDR3 coding sequence is TGTGCCAGTAGTTCTTACAGGGAGAACCGAAACACTGAAGCTTTCTTT.

This clone is categorized as medium-sized. The chain employs TRBV11-2 and TRBJ1-6; D unclear. Germline V gene data show CDR1 as SGHAT and CDR2 as FQNNGV. The germline V and J ends were trimmed by 3 bases and 7 bases, with 10 bases remaining between them. CDR3 length: 14 amino acids. The CDR3 DNA reads TGTGCCAGCAGCTTTCGAGGAAGGAATTCACCCCTCCACTTT. This translates into CASSFRGRNSPLHF.

The genes are TRBV4-2 and TRBJ1-5, with 10 bases that match TRBD1. CDR1 is LGHNA, CDR2 YNFKEQ, per germline. The CDR3 is 15 amino acids. Trimming removed 3 bases from V and 6 bases from J; junction bases left unmatched: 5. CDR3 amino acids: CASSQGGQGIQPQHF. CDR3 nucleotide sequence: TGTGCCAGCAGCCAGGGGGGACAGGGGATTCAGCCCCAGCATTTT.

The chain employs TRBV6-5 and TRBJ1-2; tentatively, D is TRBD1 (6 bases). Germline V gene data show CDR1 as MNHEY and CDR2 as SVGAGI. The CDR3 contains 13 residues. The V end lost 5 bases, the J end lost 3 bases, and 10 bases lay between the germline ends. The CDR3 DNA is TGTGCCAGCAGTACCAGACAGGACTATGGCTACACCTTC. This sequence encodes CASSTRQDYGYTF.

In this sample, this clone turned up a few times. The genes are TRBV18 and TRBJ1-3; D call uncertain. The CDR3 covers 16 residues. The V end lost 6 bases, the J end lost 0 bases, and 15 bases lay between the germline ends. Germline lookup yields CDR1 KGHSH and CDR2 LQKENI. CDR3 DNA sequence: TGTGCCAGCTCTCTAGAGCACGGGAGCTCTGGAAACACCATATATTTT. Its translation: CASSLEHGSSGNTIYF.

This rearrangement joins TRBV4-2 to TRBJ2-1, with D maybe TRBD2 (5 bases). The CDR3 is made up of 13 amino acids. Trimming left V 4 bases short and J 7 bases short, with 11 bases between. Per the germline V gene, CDR1 is LGHNA and CDR2 is YNFKEQ. The CDR3 sequence is CASSLGEKNEQFF. The CDR3 DNA reads TGTGCCAGCAGCCTCGGGGAAAAAAATGAGCAGTTCTTC.

The chain employs TRBV6-5 and TRBJ2-7; weak D call: TRBD1 (5 bases). This CDR3 contains 14 residues. Trimming stripped 5 bases from V and 3 bases from J, with 14 bases between. Germline-derived CDR1 and CDR2 are MNHEY and SVGAGI. The CDR3 nucleotides are TGTGCCAGCAGTAGGCAGGGTGGCGGCTACGAGCAGTACTTC. This translates into CASSRQGGGYEQYF.

This chain connects TRBV6-1 to TRBJ2-2; 7 bases align to TRBD2. The germline V gene has CDR1 MNHNS and CDR2 SASEGT. Trimming took 7 bases from V and 5 from J; bases not matched to a gene: 16. The CDR3 runs to 17 residues. The CDR3 DNA follows: TGTGCCAGCAATGACTGGGGTGGGAGGGCCTTGACCGGGGAGCTGTTTTTT. Residues: CASNDWGGRALTGELFF.

This clone was found a few times. The J gene is TRBJ1-1, the V gene TRBV7-3; TRBD1 agrees at 7 bases. With 0 bases clipped from V and 7 bases from J, the junction kept 2 bases outside the gene matches. The CDR3 is made up of 13 amino acids. Per the germline V gene, CDR1 is SGHTA and CDR2 is FQGTGA. CDR3 sequence: CASSLTGTDEAFF. CDR3 nucleotides: TGTGCCAGCAGCTTAACTGGGACAGATGAAGCTTTCTTT.

The genes are TRBV15 and TRBJ1-4; D might be TRBD1 (5 bases). CDR1 and CDR2 from the germline V gene are LNHNV and YYDKDF (reference sequence). The CDR3 has 15 residues. V lost 5 bases and J 8 bases, leaving 18 bases between the germline ends. In DNA, the CDR3 is TGTGCCACCAGCCTCAATTATGGGACGCGGGAAAAACTGTTTTTT. Its protein product is CATSLNYGTREKLFF.

The CDR3 protein is CASSQGPSVYQETQYF. In DNA form, the CDR3 reads TGTGCCAGCAGCCAAGGGCCGTCGGTGTACCAAGAGACCCAGTACTTC. The chain uses TRBV3-1 (or the pseudogene TRBV3-2) and TRBJ2-5; D is undetermined. Germline values: CDR1 LGHDT, CDR2 YNNKEL (reference sequence). The V end lost 1 base, the J end lost 0 bases, and 12 bases lay between the germline ends. This CDR3 region has 16 residues.

The chain couples TRBV24-1 to TRBJ1-1; TRBD1 matches at 8 bases. Per germline, CDR1 KGHDR and CDR2 SFDVKD. The CDR3 covers 18 residues. V lost 3 bases, J lost 6 bases, and 17 bases stayed unmatched. This CDR3 reads CATSDTASRPDRASEAFF. The CDR3 DNA reads TGTGCCACCAGTGATACTGCCTCCCGCCCGGACAGGGCCTCTGAAGCTTTCTTT.

The J gene is TRBJ2-5, the V gene TRBV5-6, with TRBD2 matching 9 bases. CDR1 and CDR2 (germline): SGHDT, YYEEEE. The V and J ends lost 1 base and 5 bases, in that order; junction bases with no gene match: 15. This CDR3 comprises 18 residues. The CDR3 nucleotides read TGTGCCAGCAGCTTGTTCGGCGGTAGCGGGAGTATGGCGGAGACCCAGTACTTC. This translates into CASSLFGGSGSMAETQYF.